This T cell receptor (beta chain) comes out of a study of identical twins. Carrying unique molecular identifiers, the cDNA also gained a universal primer site through template switching. MiXCR was run by TCRdb on the 5' RACE reads, yielding one entry per CDR3 protein. The profile shows around 490,000 distinct CDR3 sequences, about 22% of them singletons. This clonotype was counted between two and nine times. Its antigen is as yet unknown. V was pared by 4 bases and J by 4 bases, with 5 bases of the junction left unmatched. The CDR3 totals 14 residues. Germline-derived CDR1 and CDR2 are SGHRS and YFSETQ. Study observations and caveats: A lower insertion count was a feature of abundant cord blood beta clonotypes, with no such feature in memory repertoires. Out-of-frame alpha sequences shared by twins were enriched for low generation probability. Recombination models fit unrelated individuals' TCR alpha sharing but underestimated twins'.

These data are also associated with another study on yellow fever vaccine responses in identical twins.

The TCR was taken from a woman between 18 and 29 years old in good health. V gene TRBV5-1 combines with J gene TRBJ1-2; 9 bases are a match to TRBD1. The sample taken for sequencing was CD4+ T cells sorted from blood. Here the CDR3 DNA reads TGCGCCAGCAGCAGCGGGACAGGGACCTATGGCTACACCTTC. Its translation is CASSSGTGTYGYTF.